Given below is one T cell receptor (beta chain) in context. Germline and genes: mouse. This sample is drawn from a study of tissue T cells after allogeneic stem cell transplantation. Time point here: mouse harvest day 7 after allogeneic transplant. Each mouse received 10^7 T-cell-depleted marrow cells plus 10^6 splenic CD5+ T cells by tail vein. Mice had MHC-mismatched B6 into BALB/c GVHD, sampled day 7 or 14. Profiling relied on immunoSEQ multiplex PCR, and the TCRdb table lists in-frame clones only, not all of them. The sample holds 7,000 to 7,500 clones; over 45% are singletons and the top ten take roughly 3.5%. Sequencing was carried out using gut tissue. The sequence derives from a female BALB/c mouse given C57BL/6 T cells with graft-versus-host disease after an allogeneic hematopoietic cell transplant.

This CDR3 reads CASSQESDSYSYNSPLYF. The sequenced part of the CDR3 DNA is TGTGCCAGCAGCCAAGAATCCGACAGCTATTCCTATAATTCGCCCCTCTAC. V gene TRBV2 combines with J gene TRBJ1-6, with D tentatively TRBD1 (5 bases). The sequence runs out 1 residue before the end of the CDR3; the remainder is reconstructed from the germline J gene. TRBJ1-6 is an ORF, and what it does is uncertain. In germline, CDR1 is LGHNA, CDR2 YSYQKL. V lost 0 bases to trimming and J lost 0 bases, with 12 bases between them. The CDR3 totals 18 residues.